This T cell receptor beta chain was sequenced for a study of blood T cell repertoires in COVID-19 (dated by TCRdb to the early 2020s). For the study in its entirety: The collaborator samples originated in the United States, Italy and Spain and spanned the acute and convalescent phases of COVID-19. The material from the prospective study consisted of cDNA or gDNA derived from T cells, B-cell-depleted T cells, or PBMCs. Deeply sampled blood TCRbeta repertoires from subjects exposed to, actively infected with, or recovered from COVID-19 were included in the dataset. The repertoires were made available in a free public database intended to serve as a resource for research on the immune response to SARS-CoV-2. Samples were obtained from the ongoing ImmuneRACE study (first 160 participants) and from about 1,300 subjects provided by 6 global collaborators. Nearly every sample came with metadata listing a de-identified subject ID, COVID-19 status, age in years and sex. Where available, HLA class I and class II types were obtained from metadata supplied by the sample provider rather than from assay-based typing.

Study-level results and caveats: The quantity of clinical and demographic metadata differed by source and by participant and was supplied without curation.

TCRbeta CDR3 regions were amplified from genomic DNA using the immunoSEQ Assay, a bias-controlled multiplex PCR. On the authors' methods: The number of nucleated cells in each sample was estimated by amplification of reference gene primers within the assay. To quantify the absolute abundance of each unique TCRbeta CDR3 rearrangement, sequence reads were collapsed and filtered. For each sample, productive Simpson clonality was calculated as the square root of Simpson's diversity index across productive rearrangements. TCRdb stores this immuneACCESS table with in-frame sequences only. Part of the clones is absent; in the studies checked, under half of the shortfall reflects unresolved V genes, and no reason is known for the rest. V, J and clone size were drawn from that table, and D and trimming were deduced from the DNA. Across this sample there are over 95,000 clones, with 81% seen only once. In total, the top ten clones hold roughly 1.6% of the sample.

After removal of 4 bases from V and 7 bases from J, the junction retains 7 bases not matched to a gene. The CDR3 numbers 13 residues from cysteine through phenylalanine. Only the CDR3 portion is preserved as DNA: 39 bases, with reading frame beginning at the first base. The germline V gene (reference sequence) gives CDR1 as SGHNT and CDR2 as YYREEE. Note on this clone: Its antigen is currently not known. The input lacks base qualities; no much larger clone sits a single base away.

Collaborating institutions collected whole blood in K2EDTA tubes following their own protocols. For TCRbeta analysis, collaborators shipped samples in one of three forms: frozen whole blood, isolated PBMCs, or DNA extracted from either of those sample types. The chain was built from TRBV5-4 and TRBJ1-1; 7 nucleotides in the junction match TRBD1. This sequence was found in a man aged 50-60 years with acute or convalescent COVID-19. Input material: peripheral blood. In nucleotides, the sequence is TGTGCCAGCAGCGGTGGGACAGACGATGAAGCTTTCTTT. It is translated as CASSGGTDDEAFF.